This record looks at one T cell receptor (beta chain) sequence and its context. What antigen it recognizes has not been identified. Base qualities are not provided; no much larger clone lies one nucleotide away. These data belong to a study of identical twins (dated by TCRdb to the mid-2010s). In terms of the full investigation: TCR alpha and beta repertoires from monozygotic twins, unrelated adults of various ages and cord blood were deep-sequenced to test whether fetal clonotypes persist. To rule out contamination, replicate twin experiments were performed at different times with different library preparation protocols.

A distance of 17 bases separates the germline ends of V and J, which lose 4 bases and 5 bases respectively. The CDR3 runs 15 residues from the cysteine to the phenylalanine. Left in the record is the CDR3 DNA by itself, 45 bases read in frame from the first base. The germline V gene (reference sequence) supplies CDR1 WNHNN and CDR2 SYGVQD. Every donor in the study was a healthy Caucasian. Three pairs of female monozygotic twins, all aged about 18 to 29 years, made up the twin cohort. RNA for TCR libraries was isolated from peripheral blood mononuclear cells. Libraries were built with 5' RACE. The reads were generated on an Illumina HiSeq 2000. A universal primer binding site was introduced by template switching, and a unique molecular identifier was present in the final cDNA, enabling accurate counting of TCR cDNA molecules. Specific primers in the conserved constant-segment region were used to synthesize first-strand cDNA for TCR alpha and beta chains. To control for contamination, every cDNA library carried two barcodes: a SMART-Mk sample barcode plus Illumina barcodes. Two successive PCR steps introduced TruSeq adapter sequences along with Illumina sample barcodes. TCR alpha and beta cDNA libraries were sequenced on the Illumina HiSeq platform with custom primers. As for how the authors treated the data: MiGEC was used to process raw reads and extract unique molecular identifiers, and MiXCR was used to find CDR3 positions. For each individual, recombination models were inferred using an EM algorithm with the repgenHMM and IGoR tools. Shared clonotype analysis was performed with the tcR package in R, normalizing sharing by the product of cloneset sizes. To study raw recombination without the effects of thymic and clonal selection, out-of-frame nonproductive sequences were analyzed. In-frame beta chains were kept once TCRdb had trimmed the public reads at Q25 with fastp and called clones with MiXCR. Each CDR3 protein appears once, grouped with its most common genes and DNA. The V and J calls and clone size are TCRdb's, not the authors'. The sample records 650,000 to 800,000 distinct CDR3 sequences, over 8.5% of which are singletons. Together, the top ten hold approximately 0.94% of the sample.

Findings and caveats that apply to the study as a whole: The excess sharing between twins in beta out-of-frame sequences was weaker because fewer shared sequences reduced the signal-to-noise ratio. Compared with coincidental sharing between unrelated individuals, an excess of low generation-probability sequences was observed among out-of-frame TCR alpha sequences shared between twins. Zero-insertion analyses could be partly confounded by invariant T cells such as MAIT and iNKT, although diverse VJ usage argued against such confounding for most clonotypes. Out-of-frame TCR alpha sharing in monozygotic twins was systematically underestimated by recombination models, whereas sharing between unrelated individuals was in agreement with the recombination models. Abundant cord blood beta clonotypes carried fewer insertions; young adult naive repertoires showed a weaker similar trend, while memory repertoires showed none. Conclusions relied on cross-sectional statistical analysis, since the same donors could not be followed over many years.

The data were also submitted as part of a second study, on yellow fever vaccine responses in identical twins. Taken from the second paper: The T cell response to vaccination in identical twins was reported by the authors to appear partly convergent and partly personalized. Focusing on identical twins, the study followed the T cell clones that responded to the vaccine, and did so with precision.

Sequencing was performed on PBMCs. The TCR comes from a woman between 18 and 30 years old in good health. The rearrangement combines TRBV10-1 with TRBJ2-5; the D gene is perhaps TRBD2, from 6 matching bases. The nucleotide sequence is TGCGCCAGCAGTGCCCGAGCGGAGGGCCCCGAGACCCAGTACTTC. Translated, it gives CASSARAEGPETQYF.